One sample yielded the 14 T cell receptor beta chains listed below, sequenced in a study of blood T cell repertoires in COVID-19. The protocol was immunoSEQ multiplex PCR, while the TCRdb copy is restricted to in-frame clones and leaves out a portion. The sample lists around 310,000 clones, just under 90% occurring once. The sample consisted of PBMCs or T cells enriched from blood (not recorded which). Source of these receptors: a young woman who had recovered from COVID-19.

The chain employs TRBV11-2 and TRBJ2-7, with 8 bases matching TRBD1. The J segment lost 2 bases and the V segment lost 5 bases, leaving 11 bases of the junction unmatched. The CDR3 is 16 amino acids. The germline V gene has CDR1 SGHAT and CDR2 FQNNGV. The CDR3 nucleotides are TGTGCCAGCAGCCCTACCGACAGGGGCCAGACCTACGAGCAGTACTTC. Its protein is CASSPTDRGQTYEQYF.

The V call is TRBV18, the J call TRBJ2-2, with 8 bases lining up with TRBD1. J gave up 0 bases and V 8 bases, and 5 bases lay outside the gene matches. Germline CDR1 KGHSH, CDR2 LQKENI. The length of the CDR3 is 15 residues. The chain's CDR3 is CASTQGQANTGELFF. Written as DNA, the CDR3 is TGTGCCAGCACCCAGGGACAGGCGAACACCGGGGAGCTGTTTTTT. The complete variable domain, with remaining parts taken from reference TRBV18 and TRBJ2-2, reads NAGVMQNPRHLVRRRGQEARLRCSPMKGHSHVYWYRQLPEEGLKFMVYLQKENIIDESGMPKERFSAEFPKEGPSILRIQQVVRGDSAAYFCASTQGQANTGELFFGEGSRLTVL.

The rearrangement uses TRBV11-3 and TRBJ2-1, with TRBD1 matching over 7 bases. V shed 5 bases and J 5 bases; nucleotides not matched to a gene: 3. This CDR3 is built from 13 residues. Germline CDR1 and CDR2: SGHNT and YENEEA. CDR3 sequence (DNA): TGTGCCAGCAGCCTCAGGGGGAACAATGAGCAGTTCTTC. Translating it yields CASSLRGNNEQFF.

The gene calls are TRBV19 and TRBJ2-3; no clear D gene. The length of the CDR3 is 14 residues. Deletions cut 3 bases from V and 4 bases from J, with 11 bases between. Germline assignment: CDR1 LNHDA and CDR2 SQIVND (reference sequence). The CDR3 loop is CASSIMAGPDTQYF. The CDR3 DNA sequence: TGTGCCAGTAGTATCATGGCAGGCCCAGATACGCAGTATTTT.

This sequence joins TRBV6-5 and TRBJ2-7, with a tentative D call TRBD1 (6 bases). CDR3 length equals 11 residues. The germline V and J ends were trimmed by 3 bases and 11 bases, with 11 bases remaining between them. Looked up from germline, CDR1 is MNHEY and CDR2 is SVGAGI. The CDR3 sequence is CASSYHGTKYF. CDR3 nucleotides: TGTGCCAGCAGTTATCACGGGACAAAGTACTTC.

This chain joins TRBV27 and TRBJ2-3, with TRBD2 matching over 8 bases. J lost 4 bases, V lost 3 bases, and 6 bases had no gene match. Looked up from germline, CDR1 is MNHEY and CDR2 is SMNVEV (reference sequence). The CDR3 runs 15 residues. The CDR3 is CASSLTGGPPDTQYF. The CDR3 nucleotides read TGTGCCAGCAGTTTGACGGGAGGGCCCCCAGATACGCAGTATTTT.

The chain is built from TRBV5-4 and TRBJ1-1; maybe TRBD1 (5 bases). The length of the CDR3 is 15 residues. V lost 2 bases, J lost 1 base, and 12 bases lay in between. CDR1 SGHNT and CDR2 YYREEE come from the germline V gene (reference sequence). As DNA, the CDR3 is TGTGCCAGCAGCTTCAGACAGATGACGAACACTGAAGCTTTCTTT. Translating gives CASSFRQMTNTEAFF.

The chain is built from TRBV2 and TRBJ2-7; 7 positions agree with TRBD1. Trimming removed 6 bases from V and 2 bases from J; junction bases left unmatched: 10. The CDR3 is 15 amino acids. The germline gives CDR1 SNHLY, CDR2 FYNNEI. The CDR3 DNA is TGTGCCAGCAGCAACCTAGGGGGCATCACCTACGAGCAGTACTTC. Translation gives CASSNLGGITYEQYF. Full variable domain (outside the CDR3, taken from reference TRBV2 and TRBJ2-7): EPEVTQTPSHQVTQMGQEVILRCVPISNHLYFYWYRQILGQKVEFLVSFYNNEISEKSEIFDDQFSVERPDGSNFTLKIRSTKLEDSAMYFCASSNLGGITYEQYFGPGTRLTVT.

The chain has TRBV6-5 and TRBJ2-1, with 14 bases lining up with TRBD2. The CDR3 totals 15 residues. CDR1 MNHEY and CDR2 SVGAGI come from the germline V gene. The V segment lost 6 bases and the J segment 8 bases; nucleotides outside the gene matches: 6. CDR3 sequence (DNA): TGTGCCAGCAGGCCGACTAGCGGGAGGGCCTATGAGCAGTTCTTC. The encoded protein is CASRPTSGRAYEQFF.

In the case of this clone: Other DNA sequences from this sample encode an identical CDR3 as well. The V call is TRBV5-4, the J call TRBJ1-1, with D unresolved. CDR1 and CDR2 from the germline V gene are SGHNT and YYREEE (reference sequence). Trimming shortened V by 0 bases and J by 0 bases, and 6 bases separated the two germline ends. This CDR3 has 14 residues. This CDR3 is CASSLDRLNTEAFF. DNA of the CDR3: TGTGCCAGCAGCTTGGACAGACTGAACACTGAAGCTTTCTTT. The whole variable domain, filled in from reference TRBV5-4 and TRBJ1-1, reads ETGVTQSPTHLIKTRGQQVTLRCSSQSGHNTVSWYQQALGQGPQFIFQYYREEENGRGNFPPRFSGLQFPNYSSELNVNALELDDSALYLCASSLDRLNTEAFFGQGTRLTVV.

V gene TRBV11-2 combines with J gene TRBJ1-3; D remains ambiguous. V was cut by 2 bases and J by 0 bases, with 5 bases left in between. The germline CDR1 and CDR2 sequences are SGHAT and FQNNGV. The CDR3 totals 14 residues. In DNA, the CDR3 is TGTGCCAGCAGCTTAACAGTCTCTGGAAACACCATATATTTT. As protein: CASSLTVSGNTIYF.

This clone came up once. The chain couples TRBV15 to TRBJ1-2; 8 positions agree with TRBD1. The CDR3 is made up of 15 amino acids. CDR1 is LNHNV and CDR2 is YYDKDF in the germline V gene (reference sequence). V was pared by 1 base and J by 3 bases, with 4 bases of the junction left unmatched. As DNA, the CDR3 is TGTGCCACCAGCAGAGTTTACAGGGGGGACTATGGCTACACCTTC. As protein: CATSRVYRGDYGYTF.

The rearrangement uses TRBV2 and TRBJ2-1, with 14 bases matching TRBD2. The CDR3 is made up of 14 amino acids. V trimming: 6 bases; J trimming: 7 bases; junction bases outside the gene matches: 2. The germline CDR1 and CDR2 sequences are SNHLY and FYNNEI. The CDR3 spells CASRTSGRANEQFF. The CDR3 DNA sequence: TGTGCCAGCAGGACTAGCGGGAGGGCGAATGAGCAGTTCTTC.

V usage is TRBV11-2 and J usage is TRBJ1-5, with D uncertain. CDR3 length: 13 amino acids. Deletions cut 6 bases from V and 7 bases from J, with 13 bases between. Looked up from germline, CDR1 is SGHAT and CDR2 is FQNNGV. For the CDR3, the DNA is TGTGCCAGCAGTCCCGGGGTGGGACAGCCCCAGCATTTT. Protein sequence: CASSPGVGQPQHF.